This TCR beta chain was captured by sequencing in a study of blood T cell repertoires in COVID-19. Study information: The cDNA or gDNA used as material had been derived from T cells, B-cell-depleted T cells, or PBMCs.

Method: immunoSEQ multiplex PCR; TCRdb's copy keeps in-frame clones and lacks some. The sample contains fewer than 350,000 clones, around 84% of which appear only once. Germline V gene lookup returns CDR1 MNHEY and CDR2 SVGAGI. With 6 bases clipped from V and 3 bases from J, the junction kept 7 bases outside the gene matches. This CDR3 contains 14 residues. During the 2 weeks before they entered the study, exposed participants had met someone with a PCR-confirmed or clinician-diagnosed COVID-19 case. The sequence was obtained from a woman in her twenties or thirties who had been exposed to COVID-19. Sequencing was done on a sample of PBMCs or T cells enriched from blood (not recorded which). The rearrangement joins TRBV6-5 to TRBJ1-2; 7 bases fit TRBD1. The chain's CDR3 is CASRIGGADYGYTF. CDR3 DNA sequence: TGTGCCAGCAGAATAGGGGGCGCCGACTATGGCTACACCTTC.